Below are 3 T cell receptor beta chains sequenced from a single sample in a study of T cell responses to AZD1222 COVID-19 vaccine. Profiling relied on immunoSEQ multiplex PCR, and the TCRdb table lists in-frame clones only, not all of them. This table has some 200,000 clones, approximately 92% appearing once. The specimen comprised peripheral blood, sampled on day 0 of AZD1222 vaccination. The receptors derive from an adult in good health.

The V call is TRBV9, the J call TRBJ2-1; D is unclear. Per the germline V gene, CDR1 is SGDLS and CDR2 is YYNGEE. V shed 0 bases and J shed 3 bases, with 4 bases lying between them. The CDR3 runs 13 residues. CDR3 DNA: TGTGCCAGCAGCGTAGGGGACTACAATGAGCAGTTCTTC. Translated, it gives CASSVGDYNEQFF. Supplemented by reference TRBV9 and TRBJ2-1, the full variable domain reads DSGVTQTPKHLITATGQRVTLRCSPRSGDLSVYWYQQSLDQGLQFLIQYYNGEERAKGNILERFSAQQFPDLHSELNLSSLELGDSALYFCASSVGDYNEQFFGPGTRLTVL.

The chain couples TRBV29-1 to TRBJ2-3; D perhaps matches TRBD2 (5 bases). The V end was cut by 3 bases, the J end by 3 bases, with 16 bases between. The CDR3 totals 15 residues. The germline gives CDR1 SQVTM, CDR2 ANQGSEA. The CDR3: CSVDYTGMWTDTQYF. The CDR3 nucleotides are TGCAGCGTTGACTATACCGGGATGTGGACAGATACGCAGTATTTT.

The chain is built from TRBV4-2 and TRBJ2-2; 11 nucleotides agree with TRBD1. The J segment lost 6 bases and the V segment lost 1 base, leaving 1 base of the junction unmatched. This CDR3 spans 15 amino acids. Germline lookup yields CDR1 LGHNA and CDR2 YNFKEQ. The CDR3 loop reads CASSQAGQGAGELFF. Here the CDR3 DNA reads TGTGCCAGCAGCCAAGCGGGACAGGGGGCCGGGGAGCTGTTTTTT.